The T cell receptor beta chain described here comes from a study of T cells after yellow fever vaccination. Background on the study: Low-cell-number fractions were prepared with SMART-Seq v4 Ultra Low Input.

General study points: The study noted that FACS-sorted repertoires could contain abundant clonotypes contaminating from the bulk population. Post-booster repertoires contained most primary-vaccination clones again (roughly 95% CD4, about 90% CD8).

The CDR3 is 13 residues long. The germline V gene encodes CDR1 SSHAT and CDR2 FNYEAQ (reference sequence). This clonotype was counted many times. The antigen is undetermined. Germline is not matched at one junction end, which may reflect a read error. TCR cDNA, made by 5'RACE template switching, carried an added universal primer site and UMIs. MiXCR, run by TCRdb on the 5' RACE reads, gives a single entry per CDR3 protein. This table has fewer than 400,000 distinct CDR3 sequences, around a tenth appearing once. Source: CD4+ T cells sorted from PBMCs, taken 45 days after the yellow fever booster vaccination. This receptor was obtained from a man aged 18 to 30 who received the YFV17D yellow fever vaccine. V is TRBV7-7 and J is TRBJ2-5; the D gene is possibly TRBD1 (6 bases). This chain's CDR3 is CASSLGARETQYF. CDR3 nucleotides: TGTGCTAGCAGCCTGGGGGCGCGAGAGACCCAGTACTTC.